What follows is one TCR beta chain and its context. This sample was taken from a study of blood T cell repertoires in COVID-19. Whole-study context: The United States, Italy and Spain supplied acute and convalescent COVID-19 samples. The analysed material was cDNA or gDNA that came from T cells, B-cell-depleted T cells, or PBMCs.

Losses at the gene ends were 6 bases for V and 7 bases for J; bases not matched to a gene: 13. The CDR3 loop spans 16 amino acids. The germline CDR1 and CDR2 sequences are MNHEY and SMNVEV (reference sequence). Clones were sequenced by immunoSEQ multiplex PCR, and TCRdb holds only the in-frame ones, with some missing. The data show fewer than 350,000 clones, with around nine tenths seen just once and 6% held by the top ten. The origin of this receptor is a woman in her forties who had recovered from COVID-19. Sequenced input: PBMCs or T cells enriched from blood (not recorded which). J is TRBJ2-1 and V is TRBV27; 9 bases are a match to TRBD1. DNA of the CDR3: TGTGCCAGCAGGGCAAACCCCGGGACAGGGTGGAATGAGCAGTTCTTC. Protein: CASRANPGTGWNEQFF.